Sequencing of this T cell receptor beta chain was carried out in a study of vaccination and CD4 T cells after COVID-19. General study findings and limits: Relatively few convalescent patients and no early post-infection timepoints were analyzed.

On this clonotype: Its specificity is unknown.

This sample's treatment: approximately 9-day PBMC culture with coronavirus spike peptide pools or control peptides (ViraFEST assay). Peptide pool stimulation in ViraFEST expanded antigen-specific T cells, whose TCRs were then sequenced. With the Oncomine TCR Beta short-read assay, DNA from cultured CD4+ T cells was sequenced. Investigators isolated genomic DNA from cultured CD4+ T cells. TCRdb reanalysed the PCR reads using MiXCR and keeps one entry per CDR3 protein. This table has some 10,000 distinct CDR3 sequences, roughly 50% appearing once. Sequencing used CD4+ T cells from blood, cultured in vitro. This TCR was sampled from a human donor who had recovered from COVID-19.

The CDR3 region is CATSDSLAAGPYEQYF. In DNA, the CDR3 is TGTGCCACCAGTGACTCACTAGCGGCTGGACCCTACGAGCAGTACTTC. The rearrangement joins TRBV24-1 to TRBJ2-7; 8 nucleotides match TRBD2. V lost 4 bases and J lost 2; bases outside the gene matches: 9. The germline V gene encodes CDR1 KGHDR and CDR2 SFDVKD. The CDR3 contains 16 residues.